These 24 T cell receptor beta chains came from one sample sequenced in a study of early T cells in non-severe SARS-CoV-2 infection. TCRdb passed the 5' RACE reads through MiXCR, listing each CDR3 protein once. The sample records approximately 27,000 distinct CDR3 sequences, roughly 4.8% being singletons. Input material: whole blood. Receptors were obtained from an adult who was a healthcare worker with PCR-confirmed SARS-CoV-2 infection or an uninfected control (not recorded which).

The sample holds many counts of this clonotype. This sequence joins TRBV19 and TRBJ2-7; D unresolved. The V end lost 1 base, the J end lost 4 bases, and 14 bases lay between the germline ends. The CDR3 sequence is 15 residues long. Germline CDR1 LNHDA, CDR2 SQIVND (reference sequence). DNA for the CDR3: TGTGCCAGTAGTATAGTCCCAGGCGAAGCGTACGAGCAGTACTTC. Its translation: CASSIVPGEAYEQYF.

This clonotype was observed at least ten times. The chain has TRBV11-2 and TRBJ1-2, with D unclear. Germline CDR1 is SGHAT and CDR2 is FQNNGV. Trimming removed 1 base from V and 8 bases from J, with 17 bases in between. The CDR3 runs to 15 residues. CDR3 protein: CASSLAFRLAFGYTF. The CDR3 region has the DNA TGTGCCAGCAGCTTAGCGTTCAGGTTGGCGTTCGGCTACACCTTC.

This clonotype was found a few times. V and J are TRBV6-1 and TRBJ1-1, with D uncertain. V was shortened by 5 bases and J by 3 bases, with 13 bases between the two germline ends. The V gene's germline CDR1 is MNHNS and CDR2 SASEGT. This CDR3 has 14 residues. CDR3 amino acids: CASSYSPGDTEAFF. The CDR3 bases are TGTGCCAGCAGTTATTCACCCGGGGACACTGAAGCTTTCTTT.

The rearrangement joins TRBV18 to TRBJ2-2; D is uncertain. The CDR3 is made up of 14 amino acids. The germline V gene encodes CDR1 KGHSH and CDR2 LQKENI. Trimming removed 5 bases from V and 1 base from J, with 8 bases in between. The DNA of the CDR3 is TGTGCCAGCTCAGGGAACCAGAACACCGGGGAGCTGTTTTTT. The encoded protein is CASSGNQNTGELFF. Full variable domain (rest looked up from reference TRBV18 and TRBJ2-2): NAGVMQNPRHLVRRRGQEARLRCSPMKGHSHVYWYRQLPEEGLKFMVYLQKENIIDESGMPKERFSAEFPKEGPSILRIQQVVRGDSAAYFCASSGNQNTGELFFGEGSRLTVL.

This clonotype was detected only once. J is TRBJ1-2 and V is TRBV7-2, with TRBD1 identical over 8 bases. The trim removed 5 bases at V and 4 bases at J, leaving 3 bases unmatched. Germline V gene data show CDR1 as SGHTA and CDR2 as FQGNSA. This CDR3 has 13 residues. CDR3 sequence reads: CASSQGTGYGYTF. For the CDR3, the DNA is TGTGCCAGCAGCCAAGGGACAGGCTATGGCTACACCTTC.

The sample holds many counts of this clonotype. CDR3 loop: CASSYDRGPVTGELFF. As DNA, the CDR3 is TGTGCCAGCAGCTACGACAGGGGGCCGGTCACCGGGGAGCTGTTTTTT. The chain links TRBV7-9 to TRBJ2-2; 10 nucleotides line up with TRBD1. With V trimmed by 4 bases and J by 4 bases, 6 bases remained unmatched. The CDR3 is 16 residues long. CDR1 and CDR2 from the germline V gene are SEHNR and FQNEAQ (reference sequence).

The chain couples TRBV5-5 to TRBJ2-1; D remains unclear. The CDR3 totals 16 residues. Trimming took off 4 bases at V and 0 bases at J, with 14 bases between the two ends. Germline loops: CDR1 SGHKS, CDR2 YYEKEE (reference sequence). CDR3 bases: TGTGCCAGCAGCCTGAGAATCCCAAGCTCCTACAATGAGCAGTTCTTC. Translation: CASSLRIPSSYNEQFF.

This clonotype appeared many times. The chain has TRBV10-2 and TRBJ2-3; TRBD2 agrees at 9 bases. V was clipped by 0 bases and J by 5 bases; unmatched bases: 9. The CDR3 has 17 amino acids. Germline assignment: CDR1 WSHSY and CDR2 SAAADI. The CDR3 region is CASSESVAGVRRDTQYF. Here the CDR3 DNA reads TGCGCCAGCAGTGAGTCAGTAGCGGGAGTTCGGAGAGATACGCAGTATTTT.

The table lists this clonotype with a count of one. This may be a read error, as it is one base from a much larger clone. The chain combines TRBV27 with TRBJ1-1, with no clear D. The CDR3 extends over 12 amino acids. Per germline, CDR1 MNHEY and CDR2 SMNVEV (reference sequence). The CDR3 sequence: CTTWGLNTEAFF. DNA for the CDR3: TGTACCACCTGGGGTTTGAACACTGAAGCTTTCTTT.

The CDR3 region has the DNA TGCGCCAGCAGCGGAAACCAAGAGACCCAGTACTTC. It codes for CASSGNQETQYF. The chain carries TRBV10-1 and TRBJ2-5; D ambiguous. Germline V lookup: CDR1 WNHNN, CDR2 SYGVQD (reference sequence). V lost 6 bases and J lost 0, with 5 bases in between. The CDR3 is 12 amino acids.

This clonotype was counted many times. The rearrangement links TRBV20-1 to TRBJ2-3; the D gene is possibly TRBD2 (6 bases). The germline CDR1 and CDR2 sequences are DFQATT and SNEGSKA (reference sequence). V was shortened by 5 bases and J by 4 bases, with 10 bases between the two germline ends. The CDR3 is made up of 12 amino acids. This CDR3 reads CSAPEGPDTQYF. CDR3 bases: TGCAGTGCTCCGGAGGGCCCAGATACGCAGTATTTT.

The chain combines TRBV6-5 with TRBJ1-6; D is unclear. The CDR3 runs to 12 residues. Per germline, CDR1 MNHEY and CDR2 SVGAGI. The V gene lost 5 bases and the J gene lost 8 bases, with 7 bases spanning the gap. CDR3 coding DNA: TGTGCCAGCAGTACGGGTTATTCACCCCTCCACTTT. Protein product: CASSTGYSPLHF.

This clonotype has ten or more counts. The chain employs TRBV19 and TRBJ2-5; D uncertain. V shed 0 bases and J shed 4 bases, with 9 bases lying between them. The CDR3 consists of 14 residues. Germline V gives CDR1 LNHDA, CDR2 SQIVND (reference sequence). This CDR3 is CASSIDLGGETQYF. DNA for the CDR3: TGTGCCAGTAGTATAGATCTGGGCGGAGAGACCCAGTACTTC.

This clonotype was recorded many times. This chain connects TRBV30 to TRBJ2-7; tentatively, D is TRBD1 (5 bases). Trimming shortened V by 1 base and J by 3 bases, and 10 bases separated the two germline ends. The CDR3 is 13 amino acids. CDR1 and CDR2 (germline): GTSNPN, SVGIG (reference sequence). CDR3: CAWSEGQIYEQYF. CDR3 sequence (DNA): TGTGCCTGGAGTGAGGGGCAGATCTACGAGCAGTACTTC.

This clonotype was counted at least ten times. V and J are TRBV5-6 and TRBJ2-3; D unresolved. The CDR3 spans 15 residues. CDR1 is SGHDT, CDR2 YYEEEE, per germline. The V end lost 5 bases, the J end lost 0 bases, and 13 bases lay between the germline ends. Here the CDR3 reads CASSLEQYSTDTQYF. As DNA, the CDR3 is TGTGCCAGCAGTCTTGAACAGTATAGCACAGATACGCAGTATTTT.

This clonotype was detected ten times or more. This chain connects TRBV27 to TRBJ2-2, with TRBD2 matching 9 bases. Germline V gene sequence: CDR1 MNHEY, CDR2 SMNVEV (reference sequence). V lost 6 bases, J lost 1 base, and 0 bases stayed unmatched. The CDR3 has 14 residues. The CDR3 loop is CASRLAGNTGELFF. As DNA, the CDR3 is TGTGCCAGCAGACTAGCGGGGAACACCGGGGAGCTGTTTTTT.

The rearrangement joins TRBV20-1 to TRBJ2-7; 11 bases map to TRBD2. The J segment lost 3 bases and the V segment lost 2 bases, leaving 3 bases of the junction unmatched. Germline V gives CDR1 DFQATT, CDR2 SNEGSKA (reference sequence). There are 14 residues in the CDR3. For the CDR3, the DNA is TGCAGTGCTAGACCTACTAGCGGGGGCTACGAGCAGTACTTC. Amino acids: CSARPTSGGYEQYF.

This clonotype was detected a few times. This chain joins TRBV7-2 and TRBJ2-7, with D tentatively TRBD1 or TRBD2 (5 bases each). The CDR3 contains 13 residues. Germline V lookup: CDR1 SGHTA, CDR2 FQGNSA. Between the trimmed V and J ends, which lost 3 bases and 0 bases, there was a span of 6 bases. The CDR3 reads CASSLGPSYEQYF. The CDR3, as DNA: TGTGCCAGCAGCTTGGGACCCTCCTACGAGCAGTACTTC. Full variable domain (outside the CDR3, taken from reference TRBV7-2 and TRBJ2-7): GAGVSQSPSNKVTEKGKDVELRCDPISGHTALYWYRQSLGQGLEFLIYFQGNSAPDKSGLPSDRFSAERTGGSVSTLTIQRTQQEDSAVYLCASSLGPSYEQYFGPGTRLTVT.

This clonotype has just a few counts. The chain carries TRBV28 and TRBJ2-1, with 9 bases aligning to TRBD1. The germline V gene encodes CDR1 MDHEN and CDR2 SYDVKM. The CDR3 runs 16 residues. J was trimmed by 3 bases and V by 6 bases; bases with no gene match: 9. This CDR3 is CASRLQGAMFYNEQFF. CDR3 bases: TGTGCCAGCAGATTACAGGGGGCAATGTTCTACAATGAGCAGTTCTTC. The full variable domain, its missing parts supplied by reference TRBV28 and TRBJ2-1, is DVKVTQSSRYLVKRTGEKVFLECVQDMDHENMFWYRQDPGLGLRLIYFSYDVKMKEKGDIPEGYSVSREKKERFSLILESASTNQTSMYLCASRLQGAMFYNEQFFGPGTRLTVL.

The rearrangement joins TRBV14 to TRBJ1-2; the D gene is possibly TRBD1 (6 bases). V was cut by 4 bases and J by 5 bases, with 8 bases left in between. CDR3 length: 12 amino acids. The V gene's germline CDR1 is SGHDN and CDR2 FVKESK. CDR3 amino acids: CASSPGQYGYTF. The CDR3 nucleotides read TGTGCCAGCAGCCCCGGACAGTATGGCTACACCTTC.

The chain links TRBV28 to TRBJ2-7; D call uncertain. Trimming removed 8 bases from V and 6 bases from J, with 11 bases in between. Germline V gene lookup returns CDR1 MDHEN and CDR2 SYDVKM. This CDR3 has 11 residues. CDR3 amino acids: CASLSYGEQYF. As DNA, the CDR3 is TGTGCCAGCCTTTCTTATGGCGAGCAGTACTTC.

This clonotype was picked up many times. The chain joins TRBV28 to TRBJ2-1; 7 positions match TRBD2. The V gene's germline CDR1 is MDHEN and CDR2 SYDVKM. The CDR3 is 15 amino acids. With V trimmed by 7 bases and J by 7 bases, 13 bases remained unmatched. Here the CDR3 reads CASTPGAGVMNEQFF. CDR3 nucleotide sequence: TGTGCCAGCACCCCGGGCGCGGGGGTCATGAATGAGCAGTTCTTC.

This clonotype was recorded many times. The J gene is TRBJ1-4, the V gene TRBV7-2; 7 positions match TRBD1. Looked up from germline, CDR1 is SGHTA and CDR2 is FQGNSA. The CDR3 is made up of 15 amino acids. Trimming cost V 1 base and J 7 bases; bases outside gene matches: 6. CDR3 in amino acids: CASSLVGGGLEKLFF. The CDR3 bases are TGTGCCAGCAGCTTAGTTGGAGGGGGCCTTGAAAAACTGTTTTTT.

This clonotype was seen more than once but under ten times. The genes are TRBV5-1 and TRBJ2-3, with unresolved D. Germline V lookup: CDR1 SGHRS, CDR2 YFSETQ. This CDR3 comprises 13 residues. The V end was cut by 1 base, the J end by 0 bases, with 3 bases between. The CDR3 sequence: CASSLFSTDTQYF. The CDR3 DNA reads TGCGCCAGCAGCTTGTTTAGCACAGATACGCAGTATTTT.